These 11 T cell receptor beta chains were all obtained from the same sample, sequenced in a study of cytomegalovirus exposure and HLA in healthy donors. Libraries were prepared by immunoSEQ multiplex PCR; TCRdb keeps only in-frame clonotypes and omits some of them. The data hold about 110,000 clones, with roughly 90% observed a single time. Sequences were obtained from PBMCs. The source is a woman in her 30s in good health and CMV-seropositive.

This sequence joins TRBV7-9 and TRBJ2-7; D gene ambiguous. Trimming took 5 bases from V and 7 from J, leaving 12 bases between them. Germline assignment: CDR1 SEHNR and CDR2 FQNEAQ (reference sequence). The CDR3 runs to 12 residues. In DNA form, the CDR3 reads TGTGCCAGCAGCCCCTCCTCCTCTGAGCAGTACTTC. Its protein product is CASSPSSSEQYF.

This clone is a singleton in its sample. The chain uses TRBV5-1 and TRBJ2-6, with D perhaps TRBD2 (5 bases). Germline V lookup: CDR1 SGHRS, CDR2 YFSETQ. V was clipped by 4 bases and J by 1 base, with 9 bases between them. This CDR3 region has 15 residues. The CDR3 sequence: CASSNGISGANVLTF. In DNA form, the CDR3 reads TGCGCCAGCAGCAACGGGATATCTGGGGCCAACGTCCTGACTTTC. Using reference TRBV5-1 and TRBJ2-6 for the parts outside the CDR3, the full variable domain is KAGVTQTPRYLIKTRGQQVTLSCSPISGHRSVSWYQQTPGQGLQFLFEYFSETQRNKGNFPGRFSGRQFSNSRSEMNVSTLELGDSALYLCASSNGISGANVLTFGAGSRLTVL.

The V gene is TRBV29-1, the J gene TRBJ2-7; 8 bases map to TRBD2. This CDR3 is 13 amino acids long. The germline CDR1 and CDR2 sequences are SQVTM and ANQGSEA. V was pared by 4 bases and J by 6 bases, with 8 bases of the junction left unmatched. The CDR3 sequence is CSVAPSGSPEQYF. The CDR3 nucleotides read TGCAGCGTTGCACCAAGCGGGAGTCCCGAGCAGTACTTC.

The CDR3 region has the DNA TGTGCCAGCAAAAGGACAGGGGAGCTAGGAAAACTGTTTTTT. This codes for CASKRTGELGKLFF. J is TRBJ1-4 and V is TRBV6-5, with TRBD1 matching over 9 bases. The junction had 10 bases not matched to a gene; V was cut back by 7 bases and J by 10 bases. The CDR3 is 14 amino acids. The germline V gene has CDR1 MNHEY and CDR2 SVGAGI.

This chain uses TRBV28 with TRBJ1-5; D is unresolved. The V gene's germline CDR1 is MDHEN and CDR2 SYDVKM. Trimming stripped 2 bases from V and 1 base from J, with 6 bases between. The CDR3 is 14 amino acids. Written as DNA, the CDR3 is TGTGCCAGCAGTTTAGCGGGGAGCAATCAGCCCCAGCATTTT. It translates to CASSLAGSNQPQHF.

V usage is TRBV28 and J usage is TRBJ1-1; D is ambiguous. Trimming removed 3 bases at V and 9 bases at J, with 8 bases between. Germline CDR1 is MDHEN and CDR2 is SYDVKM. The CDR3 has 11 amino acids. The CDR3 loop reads CASSLWQKAFF. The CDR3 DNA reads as TGTGCCAGCAGTTTGTGGCAGAAAGCTTTCTTT.

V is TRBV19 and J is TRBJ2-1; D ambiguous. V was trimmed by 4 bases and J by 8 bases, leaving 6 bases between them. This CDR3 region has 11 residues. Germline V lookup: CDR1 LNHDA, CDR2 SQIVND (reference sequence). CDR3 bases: TGTGCCAGTAGTAGGCTCGATGAGCAGTTCTTC. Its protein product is CASSRLDEQFF.

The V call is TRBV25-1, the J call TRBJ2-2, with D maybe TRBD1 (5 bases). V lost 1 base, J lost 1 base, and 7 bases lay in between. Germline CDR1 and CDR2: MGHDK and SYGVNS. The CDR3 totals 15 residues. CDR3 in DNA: TGTGCCAGCAGTGAATGGCAGGGGAACACCGGGGAGCTGTTTTTT. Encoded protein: CASSEWQGNTGELFF.

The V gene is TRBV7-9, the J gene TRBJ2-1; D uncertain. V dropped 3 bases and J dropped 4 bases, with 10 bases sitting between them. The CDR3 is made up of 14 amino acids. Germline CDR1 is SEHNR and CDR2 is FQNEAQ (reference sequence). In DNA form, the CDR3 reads TGTGCCAGCAGCTTTCCCCATCCATACAATGAGCAGTTCTTC. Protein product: CASSFPHPYNEQFF.

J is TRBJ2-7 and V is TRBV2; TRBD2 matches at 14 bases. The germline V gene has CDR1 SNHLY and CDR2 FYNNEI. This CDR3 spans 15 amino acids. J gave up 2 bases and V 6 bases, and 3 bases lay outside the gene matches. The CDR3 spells CASRTSGGVPYEQYF. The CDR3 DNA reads TGTGCCAGCAGGACTAGCGGGGGGGTCCCCTACGAGCAGTACTTC.

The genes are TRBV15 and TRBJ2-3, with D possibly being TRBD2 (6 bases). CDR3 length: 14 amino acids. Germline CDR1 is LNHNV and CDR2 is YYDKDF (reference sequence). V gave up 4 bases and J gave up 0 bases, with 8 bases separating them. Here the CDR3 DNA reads TGTGCCACCAGCACGGGACTTAGCACAGATACGCAGTATTTT. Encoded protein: CATSTGLSTDTQYF.